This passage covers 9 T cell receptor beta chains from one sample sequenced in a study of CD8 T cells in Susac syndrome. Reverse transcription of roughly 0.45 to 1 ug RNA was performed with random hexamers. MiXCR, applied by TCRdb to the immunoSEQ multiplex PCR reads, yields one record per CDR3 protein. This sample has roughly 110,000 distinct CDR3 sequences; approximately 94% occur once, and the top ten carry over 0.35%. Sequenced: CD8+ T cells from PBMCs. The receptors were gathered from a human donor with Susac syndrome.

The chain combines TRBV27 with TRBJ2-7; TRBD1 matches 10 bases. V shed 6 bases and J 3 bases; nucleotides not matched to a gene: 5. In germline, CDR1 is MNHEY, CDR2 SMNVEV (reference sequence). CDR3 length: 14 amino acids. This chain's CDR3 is CASSRDRGFYEQYF. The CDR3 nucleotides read TGTGCCAGCAGCCGGGACAGGGGCTTCTACGAGCAGTACTTC.

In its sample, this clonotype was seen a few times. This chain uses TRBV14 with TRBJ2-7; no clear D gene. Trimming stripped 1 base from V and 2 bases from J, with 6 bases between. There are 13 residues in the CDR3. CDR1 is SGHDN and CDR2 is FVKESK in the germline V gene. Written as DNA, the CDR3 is TGTGCCAGCAGCCAAGGGATGACCTACGAGCAGTACTTC. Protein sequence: CASSQGMTYEQYF.

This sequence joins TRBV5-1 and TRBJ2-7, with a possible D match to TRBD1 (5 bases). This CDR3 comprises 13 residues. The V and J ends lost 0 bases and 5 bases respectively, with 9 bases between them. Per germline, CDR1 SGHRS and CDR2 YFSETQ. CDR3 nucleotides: TGCGCCAGCAGCTTGGCAAGCAGGGACGAGCAGTACTTC. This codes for CASSLASRDEQYF.

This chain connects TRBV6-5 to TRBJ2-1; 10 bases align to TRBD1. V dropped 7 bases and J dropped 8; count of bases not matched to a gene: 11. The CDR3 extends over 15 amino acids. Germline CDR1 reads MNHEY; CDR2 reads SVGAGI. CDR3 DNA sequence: TGTGCCAGCAAAACTCGGACAGGGGGGAAATATGAGCAGTTCTTC. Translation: CASKTRTGGKYEQFF.

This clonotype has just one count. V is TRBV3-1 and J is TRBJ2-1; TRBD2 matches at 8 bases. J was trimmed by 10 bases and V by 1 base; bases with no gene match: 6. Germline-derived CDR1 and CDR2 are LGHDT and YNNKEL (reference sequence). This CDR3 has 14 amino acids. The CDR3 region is CASSQAGGPGEQFF. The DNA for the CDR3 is TGTGCCAGCAGCCAAGCGGGGGGGCCTGGAGAGCAGTTCTTC.

As DNA, the CDR3 is TGTGCCAGCAGCTCAGGAATTGGGAGTGAAGCTTTCTTT. It is translated as CASSSGIGSEAFF. This chain uses TRBV11-3 with TRBJ1-1; D is uncertain. Trimming shortened V by 4 bases and J by 7 bases, and 13 bases separated the two germline ends. CDR1 SGHNT and CDR2 YENEEA come from the germline V gene. The CDR3 has 13 amino acids.

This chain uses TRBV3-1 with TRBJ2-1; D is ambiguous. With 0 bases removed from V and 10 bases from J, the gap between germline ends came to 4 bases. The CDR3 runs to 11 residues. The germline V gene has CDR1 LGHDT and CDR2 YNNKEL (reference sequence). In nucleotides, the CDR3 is TGTGCCAGCAGCCAAGATTGGGAGCAGTTCTTC. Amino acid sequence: CASSQDWEQFF.

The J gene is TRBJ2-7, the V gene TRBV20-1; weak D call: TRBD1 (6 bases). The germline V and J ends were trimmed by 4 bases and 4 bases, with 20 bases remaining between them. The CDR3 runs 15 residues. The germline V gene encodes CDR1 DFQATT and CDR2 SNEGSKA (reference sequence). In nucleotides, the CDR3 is TGCAGTGCTATGATACCGGGACAAGGGCCTTACGAGCAGTACTTC. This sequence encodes CSAMIPGQGPYEQYF.

The CDR3 DNA reads TGTGCAAGTCGCCCTCTGAAGTATAGACAGCGCGGATATGGCTACACCTTC. Encoded protein: CASRPLKYRQRGYGYTF. The V and J genes are TRBV12-2 and TRBJ1-2. TRBV12-2 corresponds to a pseudogene. This CDR3 is built from 17 residues.